This TCR beta chain came from a study of naive and memory T cell subsets (dated by TCRdb to about 2017). Regarding the complete study: The figure summarizing the skin biopsy and whole blood samples listed about ten blood donors, 7 tuberculin skin test biopsies and 3 saline control biopsies. Skin biopsies were collected from tuberculin skin test sites or from saline-injected control sites and were processed for RNA extraction as previously described. PCR2 was typically performed as a SYBR Green qPCR that was stopped at a set threshold, although end-point PCR (around 6 cycles) could be used instead for low-input samples.

The CDR3 starts with the cysteine, ends with the phenylalanine, and has 17 residues. The CDR3 DNA has 51 bases and is translated from base 1. Relative to germline, V is missing 6 bases and J is missing 7 bases, with 18 bases of the junction outside any gene match. This clonotype was detected ten times or more. The target of this receptor is not known. Within one base of it there is no much larger clone, and no base qualities were kept. The method was UMI-ligation and nested PCR. For the blood and skin samples, reverse transcription of TCR RNA was done with SuperScript IV along with alpha and beta constant region primers. Four rounds of PCR, run with the SP2 primer together with nested alpha and beta constant region primers, were used to amplify the ligated cDNA. Using T4 RNA ligase 1, an oligonucleotide carrying both the Illumina SP2 primer and a UMI was ligated onto the 3' end of the cDNA. The 12-nucleotide UMI consisted of two random hexamers with an eight-base spacer between the hexamers to prevent hairpin formation. From the second PCR onward, TCR alpha and beta chain libraries were processed separately and dual indexed for multiplexing. After pooling, the indexed libraries were analyzed by capillary electrophoresis and sequenced on either an Illumina MiSeq or NextSeq. PhiX DNA at about 5-7.5% was added to the libraries to raise base diversity and improve cluster recognition. The original methods were these. Demultiplexor pulled UMIs out of read 2, joined the UMIs with the TCR sequence from read 1, and separated reads according to sample indices. Decombinator identified V and J genes and V-J junctions and gave each TCR a five-part identifier that included V and J deletions. Collapsinator used UMIs to correct sequencing errors and PCR amplification heterogeneity, yielding UMI-based abundance per TCR. Identifiers were converted to nucleotide sequence by CDR3Translator and translated to amino acids, and CDR3 regions were extracted on the basis of terminal motifs. Error-corrected alpha and beta TCR counts from blood and skin were compared after normalization to input RNA amount. The raw public data were reprocessed by TCRdb itself: fastp quality trimming at Q25, MiXCR clonotype calling, in-frame beta chains only. Here each entry gathers all rows of one CDR3 protein and keeps the most common genes and DNA. These V and J calls rely on TCRdb rather than the paper's analysis. This sample holds 15,000 to 20,000 distinct CDR3 sequences; about a tenth were observed only once. 6.5% to 7% of the sample lies in the top ten.

General findings and caveats noted by the study authors: The higher numbers of TCRs at tuberculin skin test sites were interpreted as T cell infiltration of a delayed type IV hypersensitivity reaction. The RNA-based method was acknowledged to be potentially sensitive to changes in TCR transcripts with T cell activation and differentiation. Skin biopsy collection and RNA processing details were not given in the paper but referenced to earlier studies. Both types of skin biopsy reportedly yielded TCR sequences, though far more TCRs came from tuberculin skin test sites.

In the paper's terms, the treatment or condition label means: skin biopsy from PPD injection site in Mantoux-positive individual. Total RNA was treated with RQ1 DNase, without cell sorting, prior to reverse transcription, with an input of roughly 1 to 1000 ng being targeted. Using 3' ligation of a UMI-containing oligonucleotide to TCR cDNA, the study laid out a robust and sensitive protocol to amplify, sequence and analyze TCRs. In individuals with a positive Mantoux test, tuberculin skin test biopsies were taken from sites that had been injected with PPD. Libraries were prepared from skin biopsies and whole blood so that pipeline robustness could be tested in samples in which T cells form a minority population.

Material: skin, obtained from a tuberculin skin test site. The sequence came from an adult in good health. The rearranged chain carries TRBV12-3 or TRBV12-4 and TRBJ2-1; TRBD1 matches 7 bases in the middle. At the DNA level, the sequence is TGTGCCAGCAGCAAATCAGGACAGGTCCTAACTGGGAATGAGCAGTTCTTC. Its protein reads: CASSKSGQVLTGNEQFF.